The entry below gives a single T cell receptor (beta chain) sequence along with its context. A single count supports this clone. The antigen it binds to is not known. No clone much larger than this one lies a single base away; base qualities are absent. The data were obtained in a study of blood T cell repertoires in COVID-19 (dated by TCRdb to about 2020). Describing the broader study: The collaborator samples originated in the United States, Italy and Spain and spanned the acute and convalescent phases of COVID-19. The material from the prospective study consisted of cDNA or gDNA derived from T cells, B-cell-depleted T cells, or PBMCs. The dataset comprised deeply sampled blood TCRbeta repertoires from subjects exposed to, actively infected with, or recovered from COVID-19. The repertoires were made available in a free public database intended to serve as a resource for research on the immune response to SARS-CoV-2. Samples came from the ongoing ImmuneRACE study (first 160 participants) plus 1,254 subjects from 6 global collaborators. Nearly every sample came with metadata listing a de-identified subject ID, COVID-19 status, age in years and sex. HLA class I and class II types, where available, came from metadata supplied by the sample provider rather than from assay-based typing.

Collaborating institutions collected whole blood in K2EDTA tubes following their own protocols. For TCRbeta analysis, collaborator samples were shipped as frozen whole blood, as isolated PBMCs, or as DNA extracted from either sample type. Looking up the germline V gene (reference sequence) yields CDR1 LGHDT and CDR2 YNNKEL. Taken from cysteine to phenylalanine, the CDR3 has 19 residues. Kept here is only the CDR3 DNA, which spans 57 bases and is read in frame from base 1. Trimming removed 0 bases from V and 10 bases from J, leaving 25 bases between the germline ends. TCRbeta CDR3 regions were amplified from genomic DNA by means of the immunoSEQ Assay, a bias-controlled multiplex PCR. In the original analysis: The number of nucleated cells in each sample was estimated by amplification of reference gene primers within the assay. To quantify the absolute abundance of each unique TCRbeta CDR3 rearrangement, sequence reads were collapsed and filtered. For each sample, productive Simpson clonality was calculated as the square root of Simpson's diversity index over productive rearrangements. Imported from immuneACCESS, the table was reduced by TCRdb to in-frame sequences with V and J called. These copies leave out some clones; in studies compared against another copy, an unresolved V gene accounts for under half, and the cause of the remainder is not known. The V and J calls and the clone size are those of that table, but D and trimming were determined from the DNA. Recorded for this sample are approximately 200,000 clones; 88% of them occurred a single time. The leading ten clones occupy around 1.5% of the sample.

Study-level results and caveats: The quantity of clinical and demographic metadata differed by source and by participant and was supplied without curation.

This sequence was found in a man younger than 30 with active or convalescent COVID-19. The chain was built from TRBV3-1 (or the pseudogene TRBV3-2) and TRBJ1-6; the D segment could be TRBD1, given 6 matching bases. The sequenced sample consisted of peripheral blood. The nucleotide sequence is given as TGTGCCAGCAGCCAAGATCTACCTGGGGGCAGGTCGGCTGGGTCACCCCTCCACTTT. Its translation is CASSQDLPGGRSAGSPLHF.